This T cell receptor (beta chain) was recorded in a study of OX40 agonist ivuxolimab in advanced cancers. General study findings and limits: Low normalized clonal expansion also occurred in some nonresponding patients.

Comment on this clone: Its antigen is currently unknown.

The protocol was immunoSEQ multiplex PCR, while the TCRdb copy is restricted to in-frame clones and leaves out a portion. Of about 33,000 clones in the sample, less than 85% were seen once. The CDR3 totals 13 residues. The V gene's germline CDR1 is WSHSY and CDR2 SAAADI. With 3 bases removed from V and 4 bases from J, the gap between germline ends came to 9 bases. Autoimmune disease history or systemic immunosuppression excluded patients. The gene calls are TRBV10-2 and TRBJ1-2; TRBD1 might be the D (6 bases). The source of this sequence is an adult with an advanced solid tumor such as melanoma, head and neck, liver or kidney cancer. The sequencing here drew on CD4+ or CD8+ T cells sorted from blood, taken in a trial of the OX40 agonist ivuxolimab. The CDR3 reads CASSEGGLYGYTF. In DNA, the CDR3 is TGCGCCAGCAGTGAAGGGGGTCTCTATGGCTACACCTTC.